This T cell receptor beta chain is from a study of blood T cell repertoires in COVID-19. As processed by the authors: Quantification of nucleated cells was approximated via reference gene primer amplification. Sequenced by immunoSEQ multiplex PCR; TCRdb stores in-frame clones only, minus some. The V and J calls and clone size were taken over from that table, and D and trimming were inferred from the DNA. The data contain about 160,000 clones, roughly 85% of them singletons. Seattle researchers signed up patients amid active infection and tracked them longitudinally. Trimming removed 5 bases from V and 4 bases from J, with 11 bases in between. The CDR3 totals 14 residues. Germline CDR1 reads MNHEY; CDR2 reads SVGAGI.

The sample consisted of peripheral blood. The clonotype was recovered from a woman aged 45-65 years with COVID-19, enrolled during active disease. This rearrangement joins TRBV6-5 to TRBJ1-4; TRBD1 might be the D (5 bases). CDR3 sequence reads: CASSPGLHNEKLFF. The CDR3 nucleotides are TGTGCCAGCAGTCCAGGGCTCCATAATGAAAAACTGTTTTTT.